This T cell receptor beta chain was profiled in a study of cytotoxic CD8 clonotypes in ibrutinib-treated CLL. Study-wide context: There were around twelve relapsed/refractory patients and around 15 treatment-naive patients, and fewer than 18 were IGHV unmutated. Mean per-sample yields comprised 255,043 productive templates and 75,000 to 95,000 productive rearrangements. Overall study results and limits: The times at which samples were taken varied between sustained-remission and progressing patients. Starting clonality was above that of age-matched healthy donors and tracked circulating CD8+ T-cell counts.

Concerning this clone: Its cognate antigen is unknown.

V dropped 1 base and J dropped 0 bases, with 16 bases sitting between them. Germline CDR1 is MNHEY and CDR2 is SMNVEV (reference sequence). CDR3 length: 17 amino acids. Method: immunoSEQ multiplex PCR; TCRdb's copy keeps in-frame clones and lacks some. The sample has 90,000 to 150,000 clones, roughly 57% seen once. Sequenced material: PBMCs, taken after 24 months of ibrutinib treatment. The clonotype comes from a human donor with chronic lymphocytic leukemia. The chain links TRBV27 to TRBJ2-7; TRBD1 is a possible D gene (5 bases). The CDR3 bases are TGTGCCAGCAGTTTATATCATTGGGGCAAGAGCTCCTACGAGCAGTACTTC. Translated, it gives CASSLYHWGKSSYEQYF.